This T cell receptor (beta chain) originates from a study of T cell repertoires in cytomegalovirus infection. Study background: In public TCR beta signatures, there were indications of both CMV infection and matching HLA type.

Whole-study findings and limits: Public TCR beta family frequency separated CMV-and-HLA carriers, including in an independent cohort. It was HLA-C-restricted CMV-specific TCR beta clonotypes that dominated the response ex vivo.

This clonotype was recorded many times. Antigen: not known. TCRdb redid the calling of the reads with MiXCR, one entry per CDR3 protein. This sample has approximately 500,000 distinct CDR3 sequences, with approximately 10% found just once. The CDR3 spans 12 residues. The ends were cut back, 6 bases at V and 4 bases at J, with 9 bases in the middle. Per the germline V gene, CDR1 is MDHEN and CDR2 is SYDVKM. This clonotype originated in a human donor in good health (CMV status not recorded). Some clones in this sample may be carry-over from other donors' samples. The V gene is TRBV28, the J gene TRBJ2-5; no definite D call. Sequenced material: PBMCs. In nucleotides, the CDR3 is TGTGCCAGCAGCCTATCAACAGAGACCCAGTACTTC. This encodes CASSLSTETQYF.